This T cell receptor (beta chain) stems from a study of T cells in Graves' hyperthyroidism and ophthalmopathy. Study-wide results and caveats: By a 13 V-J model, ophthalmopathy was set apart from stable hyperthyroidism.

RNA transcripts served as the template for amplifying TCR beta CDR3 regions. HTBI primers were the set used in a first-round RT-PCR of the TCR CDR3. Each CDR3 protein gets one entry after TCRdb re-called the multiplex PCR reads with MiXCR. This sample has fewer than 600,000 distinct CDR3 sequences, with 12% to 15% found just once. Germline values: CDR1 KGHDR, CDR2 SFDVKD. V dropped 3 bases and J dropped 3; count of bases not matched to a gene: 9. The CDR3 is 16 residues long. Uncontrolled infection, other autoimmune disease, pregnancy and lactation each barred patients from inclusion. Fresh peripheral blood, approximately 10 ml, yielded the PBMCs. This clonotype has at least ten counts. Its specificity is not known.

The sample comprised blood. The chain couples TRBV24-1 to TRBJ2-5, with 7 bases identical to TRBD1. The receptor was isolated from a woman in her thirties or forties with Graves' hyperthyroidism. For the CDR3, the DNA is TGTGCCACCAGTGATCCAGACAGGGAAAGGGAAGAGACCCAGTACTTC. Translation gives CATSDPDREREETQYF.